The present T cell receptor beta chain was sequenced within a study of response to subunit inactivated influenza vaccine. MiXCR, applied by TCRdb to the RT-PCR reads, yields one record per CDR3 protein. The data contain 500,000 to 650,000 distinct CDR3 sequences, around 8% of them singletons. This clonotype was recorded many times. The source of this sequence is a man aged 50-75 years who received an inactivated influenza vaccine. This sample comprised PBMCs from blood, obtained less than 30 months after vaccination.

CDR3 region: CAIAEYSNQPQHF. CDR3 bases: TGTGCCATCGCCGAGTATAGCAATCAGCCCCAGCATTTT. The chain has TRBV10-3 and TRBJ1-5; no reliable D call. V lost 8 bases to trimming and J lost 0 bases, with 8 bases between them. Per the germline V gene, CDR1 is ENHRY and CDR2 is SYGVKD. The CDR3 runs to 13 residues.